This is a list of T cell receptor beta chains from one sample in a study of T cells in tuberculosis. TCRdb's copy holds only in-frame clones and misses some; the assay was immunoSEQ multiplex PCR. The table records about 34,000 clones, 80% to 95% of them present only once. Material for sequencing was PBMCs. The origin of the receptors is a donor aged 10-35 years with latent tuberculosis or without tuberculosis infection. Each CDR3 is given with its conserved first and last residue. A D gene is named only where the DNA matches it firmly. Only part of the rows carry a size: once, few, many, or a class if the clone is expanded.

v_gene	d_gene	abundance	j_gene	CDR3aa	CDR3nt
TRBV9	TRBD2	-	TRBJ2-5	CASSVGGGGLGETQYF	TGTGCCAGCAGCGTAGGCGGCGGGGGGTTGGGTGAGACCCAGTACTTC
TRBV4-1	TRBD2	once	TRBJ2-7	CASSQGGAYEQYF	TGCGCCAGCAGCCAGGGGGGGGCCTACGAGCAGTACTTC
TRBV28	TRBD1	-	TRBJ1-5	CASLRTGGYQPQHF	TGTGCCAGCCTGCGGACAGGGGGATACCAGCCCCAGCATTTT
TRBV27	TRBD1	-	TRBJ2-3	CASSPWDRFTDTQYF	TGTGCCAGCAGTCCTTGGGACAGATTCACAGATACGCAGTATTTT
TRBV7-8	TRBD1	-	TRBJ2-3	CASSSPGQGPSVLTDTQYF	TGTGCCAGCAGCTCACCGGGACAGGGCCCCTCCGTATTAACAGATACGCAGTATTTT
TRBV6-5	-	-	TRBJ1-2	CASSFASRYGYTF	TGTGCCAGCAGTTTTGCAAGCCGCTATGGCTACACCTTC
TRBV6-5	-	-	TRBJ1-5	CASSRDKGVQPQHF	TGTGCCAGCAGTCGGGACAAAGGGGTGCAACCCCAGCATTTT
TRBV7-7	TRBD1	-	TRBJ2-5	CASSPGQDGETQYF	TGTGCCAGCAGCCCAGGACAGGACGGGGAGACCCAGTACTTC
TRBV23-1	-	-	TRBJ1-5	CASSQSAGGHQPQHF	TGCGCCAGCAGTCAATCAGCGGGAGGTCATCAGCCCCAGCATTTT
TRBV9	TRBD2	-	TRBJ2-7	CASSARDQPLSGSLSYEQYF	TGTGCCAGCAGCGCGAGGGACCAACCCCTTAGCGGGAGTCTTTCCTACGAGCAGTACTTC
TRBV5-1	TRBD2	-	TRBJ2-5	CASSLSTRGGSQETQYF	TGCGCCAGCAGCTTGTCTACCCGGGGCGGGAGCCAAGAGACCCAGTACTTC
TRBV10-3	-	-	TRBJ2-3	CAISESNVATDTQYF	TGTGCCATCAGTGAGTCGAATGTCGCGACAGATACGCAGTATTTT
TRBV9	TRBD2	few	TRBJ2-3	CASSVALTSGRTDTQYF	TGTGCCAGCAGCGTAGCCCTGACTAGCGGGAGGACAGATACGCAGTATTTT
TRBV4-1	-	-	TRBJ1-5	CASSQDSEGDPGQPQHF	TGCGCCAGCAGCCAAGATTCTGAGGGGGACCCCGGTCAGCCCCAGCATTTT
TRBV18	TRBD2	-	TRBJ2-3	CASSPLRRGATDTQYF	TGTGCCAGCTCACCACTACGGCGGGGGGCGACAGATACGCAGTATTTT
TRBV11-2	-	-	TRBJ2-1	CASSLGAGNEQFF	TGTGCCAGCAGCTTAGGGGCAGGCAATGAGCAGTTCTTC
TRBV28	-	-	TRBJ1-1	CASSGQNTEAFF	TGTGCCAGCAGCGGACAGAACACTGAAGCTTTCTTT
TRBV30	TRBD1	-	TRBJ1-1	CAWSAWDRETEAFF	TGTGCCTGGAGTGCATGGGACAGGGAAACTGAAGCTTTCTTT
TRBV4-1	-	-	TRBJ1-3	CASSQGPGELNTIYF	TGCGCCAGCAGCCAAGGCCCAGGGGAATTAAACACCATATATTTT
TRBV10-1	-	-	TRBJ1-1	CASSFDRNTEAFF	TGCGCCAGCAGTTTTGACAGGAACACTGAAGCTTTCTTT
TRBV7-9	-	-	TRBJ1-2	CASSPGTTQVHTF	TGTGCCAGCAGCCCCGGGACAACTCAAGTACACACCTTC
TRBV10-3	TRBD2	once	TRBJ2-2	CASNSPGGSGELFF	TGTGCCTCTAACAGCCCGGGGGGATCCGGGGAGCTGTTTTTT
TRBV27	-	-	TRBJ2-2	CASSSRVTGELFF	TGTGCCAGCAGTTCCAGGGTCACCGGGGAGCTGTTTTTT
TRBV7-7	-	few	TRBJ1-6	CASSSEGARALHF	TGTGCCAGCAGCTCGGAGGGTGCGCGGGCCCTCCACTTT
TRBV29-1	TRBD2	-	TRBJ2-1	CSVEEASGVFKSYEQFF	TGCAGCGTTGAGGAGGCTAGCGGGGTGTTTAAGTCGTATGAGCAGTTCTTC
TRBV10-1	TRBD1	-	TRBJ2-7	CASSEGTGTYEQYF	TGCGCCAGCAGTGAAGGGACAGGGACCTACGAGCAGTACTTC
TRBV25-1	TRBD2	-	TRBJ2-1	CASSPNLLAGGSEQFF	TGTGCCAGCAGTCCCAACCTTCTAGCGGGGGGGAGTGAGCAGTTCTTC
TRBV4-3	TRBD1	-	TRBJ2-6	CASSQDNRGSGANVLTF	TGCGCCAGCAGCCAAGATAACAGGGGCTCTGGGGCCAACGTCCTGACTTTC
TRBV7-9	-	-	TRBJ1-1	CASSKRDLNTEAFF	TGTGCCAGCAGCAAACGGGACTTGAACACTGAAGCTTTCTTT
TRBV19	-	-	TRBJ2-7	CASRGDSYEQYF	TGTGCCAGTAGAGGGGACTCCTACGAGCAGTACTTC
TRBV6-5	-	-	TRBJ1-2	CASSRQVPRGYGYTF	TGTGCCAGCAGTCGACAGGTCCCAAGGGGCTATGGCTACACCTTC
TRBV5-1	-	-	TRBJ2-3	CASSLEAEPGHTQYF	TGCGCCAGCAGCTTGGAAGCGGAGCCGGGCCATACGCAGTATTTT
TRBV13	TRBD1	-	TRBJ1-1	CASSLVTGALEAFF	TGTGCCAGCAGCTTAGTCACAGGGGCGCTTGAAGCTTTCTTT
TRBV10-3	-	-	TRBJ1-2	CAISPGSVNYGYTF	TGTGCCATCAGCCCCGGAAGCGTCAACTATGGCTACACCTTC
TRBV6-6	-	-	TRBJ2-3	CASSREDTQYF	TGTGCCAGCAGTCGTGAGGATACGCAGTATTTT
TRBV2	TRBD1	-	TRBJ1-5	CASSGRYGQGKNQPQHF	TGTGCCAGCTCAGGTCGATACGGACAGGGGAAAAATCAGCCCCAGCATTTT
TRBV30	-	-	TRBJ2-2	CAWTAGRVNTGELFF	TGTGCCTGGACCGCGGGACGGGTGAACACCGGGGAGCTGTTTTTT
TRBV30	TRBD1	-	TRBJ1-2	CAWTPDRGGGYTF	TGTGCCTGGACTCCCGACAGGGGTGGTGGCTACACCTTC
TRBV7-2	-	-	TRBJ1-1	CASSLIGEDYEAFF	TGTGCCAGCAGCTTAATAGGTGAGGACTATGAAGCTTTCTTT
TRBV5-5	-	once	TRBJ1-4	CASLAWPNEKLFF	TGTGCCAGCCTTGCCTGGCCAAATGAAAAACTGTTTTTT
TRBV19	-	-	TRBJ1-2	CASSRYTAGGYTF	TGTGCCAGTAGTAGGTACACGGCCGGGGGCTACACCTTC
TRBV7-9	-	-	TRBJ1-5	CASSLAGETGDQPQHF	TGTGCCAGCAGCTTAGCGGGAGAGACCGGGGATCAGCCCCAGCATTTT
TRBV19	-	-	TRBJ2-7	CASSILSGATYEQYF	TGTGCCAGTAGTATTTTGTCAGGGGCGACCTACGAGCAGTACTTC
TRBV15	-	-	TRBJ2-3	CATSVAGPLADTQYF	TGTGCCACCAGCGTCGCGGGTCCCCTCGCGGATACGCAGTATTTT
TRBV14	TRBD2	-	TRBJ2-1	CASSQAGGSYNEQFF	TGTGCCAGCAGCCAAGCGGGGGGCTCCTACAATGAGCAGTTCTTC
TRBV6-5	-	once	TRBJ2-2	CASSLPGGELFF	TGTGCCAGCAGTCTCCCGGGCGGGGAGCTGTTTTTT
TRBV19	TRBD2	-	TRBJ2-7	CASSASGRPATFYEQYF	TGTGCCAGTAGTGCTAGCGGGAGGCCCGCCACTTTTTACGAGCAGTACTTC